The present TCR beta chain was sequenced within a study of blood T cell repertoires in COVID-19. Study-wide context: COVID-19 samples, acute and convalescent, were from the United States, Italy and Spain. Nucleic acid was either cDNA or gDNA, and it came from T cells, B-cell-depleted T cells, or PBMCs.

Authors' analysis steps: The authors estimated nucleated cell counts from reference gene primer amplification. Measured with immunoSEQ multiplex PCR; TCRdb has only the in-frame clones, and not every one. Clone size and V and J calls were adopted from that table, with D and trimming inferred from the DNA. This table holds tens of thousands of clones, roughly 87% found once. The V and J ends lost 4 bases and 6 bases, in that order; junction bases with no gene match: 8. The CDR3 extends over 14 amino acids. The germline V gene encodes CDR1 SGHTA and CDR2 FQGNSA. Sample: peripheral blood. The source of this sequence is a male donor with acute or convalescent COVID-19. The V call is TRBV7-2, the J call TRBJ1-2, with TRBD1 matching 7 bases. The CDR3 protein is CASSSRQGVDGYTF. The CDR3 bases are TGTGCCAGCAGCTCTAGGCAGGGGGTTGATGGCTACACCTTC.